These T cell receptor beta chains were read from a single sample in a study of identifying expanded T cells in peripheral blood. Generated by immunoSEQ multiplex PCR, the TCRdb table keeps only in-frame clones and is missing some. Here the sample spans around 99,000 clones, about 87% being singletons. Sequencing was carried out using blood. The receptor source for this set is a person aged 18 to 69 in good health. Each CDR3 is given with its conserved first and last residue. The order of the fields is CDR3 length, D gene, clone size, J gene, V gene, CDR3 protein, CDR3 DNA. The D gene is left open where the match is weak. Size values are once, few and many counts, or a class for expanded clones, and some rows have none.

length: 15
D: .
size: .
J: TRBJ2-6
V: TRBV5-6
CDR3: CASSTTTSGANVLTF
DNA: TGTGCCAGCAGCACTACCACATCTGGGGCCAACGTCCTGACTTTC

length: 13
D: .
size: .
J: TRBJ1-2
V: TRBV28
CDR3: CASSTPRSYGYTF
DNA: TGTGCCAGCAGTACTCCCCGGAGCTATGGCTACACCTTC

length: 17
D: .
size: .
J: TRBJ2-2
V: TRBV30
CDR3: CAWSTFRQAGDTGELFF
DNA: TGTGCCTGGAGTACCTTTCGACAGGCTGGGGACACCGGGGAGCTGTTTTTT

length: 16
D: TRBD1
size: .
J: TRBJ2-2
V: TRBV5-1
CDR3: CASSPGDREDTGELFF
DNA: TGCGCCAGCAGCCCTGGGGACAGGGAAGACACCGGGGAGCTGTTTTTT

length: 11
D: .
size: .
J: TRBJ1-2
V: TRBV30
CDR3: CAWSNGDGYTF
DNA: TGTGCCTGGAGTAACGGCGATGGCTACACCTTC

length: 15
D: TRBD1
size: .
J: TRBJ2-2
V: TRBV2
CDR3: CASIRGTGNTGELFF
DNA: TGTGCCAGCATTAGGGGGACAGGGAACACCGGGGAGCTGTTTTTT

length: 16
D: TRBD2
size: .
J: TRBJ2-7
V: TRBV28
CDR3: CASSPRRTSGGYEQYF
DNA: TGTGCCAGCAGTCCCCGGCGGACTAGCGGGGGATACGAGCAGTACTTC

length: 14
D: TRBD1
size: .
J: TRBJ2-1
V: TRBV7-3
CDR3: CASSLNRGSNEQFF
DNA: TGTGCCAGCAGCTTAAACAGGGGTTCAAATGAGCAGTTCTTC

length: 13
D: .
size: .
J: TRBJ2-7
V: TRBV6-6
CDR3: CASRPSLTYEQYF
DNA: TGTGCCAGCCGACCGAGTTTGACCTACGAGCAGTACTTC

length: 15
D: TRBD1
size: .
J: TRBJ2-1
V: TRBV5-5
CDR3: CASSLEDREVNEQFF
DNA: TGTGCCAGCAGCTTGGAGGACAGGGAGGTCAATGAGCAGTTCTTC

length: 13
D: .
size: few
J: TRBJ1-1
V: TRBV18
CDR3: CASSRGQNTEAFF
DNA: TGTGCCAGCTCACGGGGACAAAACACTGAAGCTTTCTTT

length: 15
D: .
size: .
J: TRBJ1-3
V: TRBV6-7
CDR3: CASSSKTKTGNTIYF
DNA: TGTGCCAGCAGTTCGAAGACCAAGACTGGAAACACCATATATTTT

length: 15
D: .
size: .
J: TRBJ2-7
V: TRBV10-1
CDR3: CASSERGTPTYEQYF
DNA: TGCGCCAGCAGTGAAAGGGGGACGCCGACCTACGAGCAGTACTTC

length: 15
D: .
size: .
J: TRBJ1-4
V: TRBV5-4
CDR3: CASSFRGPANEKLFF
DNA: TGTGCCAGCAGCTTCCGGGGCCCGGCTAATGAAAAACTGTTTTTT

length: 15
D: .
size: .
J: TRBJ2-1
V: TRBV9
CDR3: CASSVGGNSYSEQFF
DNA: TGTGCCAGCAGCGTAGGGGGGAACTCCTACAGTGAGCAGTTCTTC

length: 13
D: .
size: .
J: TRBJ2-4
V: TRBV6-5
CDR3: CASSYPGENIQYF
DNA: TGTGCCAGCAGTTACCCTGGGGAAAACATTCAGTACTTC

length: 13
D: TRBD1
size: .
J: TRBJ1-1
V: TRBV5-6
CDR3: CASALDRGTEAFF
DNA: TGTGCCAGTGCCCTAGACAGGGGCACTGAAGCTTTCTTT

length: 15
D: .
size: .
J: TRBJ2-4
V: TRBV25-1
CDR3: CASSDPAVIGNIQYF
DNA: TGTGCCAGCAGTGATCCAGCGGTGATCGGAAACATTCAGTACTTC

length: 13
D: .
size: .
J: TRBJ2-5
V: TRBV29-1
CDR3: CSVGPGTGETQYF
DNA: TGCAGCGTTGGACCAGGTACTGGGGAGACCCAGTACTTC

length: 15
D: TRBD1
size: .
J: TRBJ2-7
V: TRBV29-1
CDR3: CSVGPTGTGIGEQYF
DNA: TGCAGCGTGGGACCTACCGGGACAGGGATTGGCGAGCAGTACTTC

length: 15
D: .
size: few
J: TRBJ1-5
V: TRBV9
CDR3: CASSPDGGTNQPQHF
DNA: TGTGCCAGCAGCCCCGACGGAGGGACCAATCAGCCCCAGCATTTT

length: 16
D: .
size: .
J: TRBJ2-5
V: TRBV19
CDR3: CASSTFSRGGGETQYF
DNA: TGTGCCAGTAGTACATTTTCGCGGGGAGGTGGGGAGACCCAGTACTTC

length: 16
D: TRBD1
size: .
J: TRBJ2-5
V: TRBV19
CDR3: CASTTGTGGGQETQYF
DNA: TGTGCCAGCACCACGGGGACAGGGGGCGGCCAAGAGACCCAGTACTTC

length: 14
D: TRBD2
size: .
J: TRBJ2-7
V: TRBV6-5
CDR3: CATLAGSSSYEQYF
DNA: TGTGCCACCCTAGCGGGCTCGAGCTCCTACGAGCAGTACTTC

length: 15
D: TRBD1
size: .
J: TRBJ2-3
V: TRBV10-3
CDR3: CAIGTAYPPRDTQYF
DNA: TGTGCCATCGGGACAGCTTATCCCCCACGGGATACGCAGTATTTT

length: 18
D: .
size: once
J: TRBJ1-1
V: TRBV28
CDR3: CASSLWAVRVQRGTEAFF
DNA: TGTGCCAGCAGTTTATGGGCCGTGAGGGTGCAAAGGGGCACTGAAGCTTTCTTT

length: 15
D: .
size: .
J: TRBJ2-1
V: TRBV9
CDR3: CASSVVAGSGGEQFF
DNA: TGTGCCAGCAGCGTAGTGGCGGGGTCAGGAGGTGAGCAGTTCTTC

length: 15
D: TRBD1
size: .
J: TRBJ1-2
V: TRBV6-5
CDR3: CASSYLIQGAKGYTF
DNA: TGTGCCAGCAGTTACTTAATACAGGGGGCTAAGGGCTACACCTTC

length: 12
D: .
size: .
J: TRBJ1-3
V: TRBV2
CDR3: CASTRAGNTIYF
DNA: TGTGCCAGCACCAGGGCAGGAAACACCATATATTTT

length: 15
D: .
size: .
J: TRBJ1-3
V: TRBV5-6
CDR3: CASSSGPSSGNTIYF
DNA: TGTGCCAGCAGCAGCGGACCGAGCTCTGGAAACACCATATATTTT

length: 15
D: .
size: .
J: TRBJ2-1
V: TRBV10-1
CDR3: CASSAGDPTYNEQFF
DNA: TGCGCCAGCAGTGCAGGGGATCCCACCTACAATGAGCAGTTCTTC